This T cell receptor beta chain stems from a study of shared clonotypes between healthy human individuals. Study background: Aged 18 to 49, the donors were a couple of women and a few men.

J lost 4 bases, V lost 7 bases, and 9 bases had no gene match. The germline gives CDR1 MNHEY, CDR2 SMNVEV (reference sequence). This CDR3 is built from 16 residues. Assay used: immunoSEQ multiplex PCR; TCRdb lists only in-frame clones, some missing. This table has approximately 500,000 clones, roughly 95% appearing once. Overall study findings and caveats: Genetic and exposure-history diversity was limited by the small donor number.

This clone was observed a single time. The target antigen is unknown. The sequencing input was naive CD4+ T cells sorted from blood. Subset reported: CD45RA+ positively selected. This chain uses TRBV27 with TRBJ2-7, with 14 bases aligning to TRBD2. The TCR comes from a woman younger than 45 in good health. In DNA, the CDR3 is TGTGCCAGCACCCCCCGACTAGCGGGAGGGCGTTACGAGCAGTACTTC. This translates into CASTPRLAGGRYEQYF.